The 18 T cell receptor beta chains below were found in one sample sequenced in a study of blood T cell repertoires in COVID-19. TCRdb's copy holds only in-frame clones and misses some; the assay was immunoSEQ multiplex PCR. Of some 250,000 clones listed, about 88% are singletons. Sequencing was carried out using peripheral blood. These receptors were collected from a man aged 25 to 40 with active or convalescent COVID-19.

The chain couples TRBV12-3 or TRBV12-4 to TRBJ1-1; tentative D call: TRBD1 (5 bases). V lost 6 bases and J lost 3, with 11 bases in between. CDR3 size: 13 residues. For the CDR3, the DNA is TGTGCCAGCAGAACTCAGGGTTACACTGAAGCTTTCTTT. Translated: CASRTQGYTEAFF.

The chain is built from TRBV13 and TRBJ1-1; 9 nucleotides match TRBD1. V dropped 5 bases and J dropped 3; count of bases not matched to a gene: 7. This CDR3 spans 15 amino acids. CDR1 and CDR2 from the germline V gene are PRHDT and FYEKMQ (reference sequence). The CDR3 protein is CASSRGQGLDTEAFF. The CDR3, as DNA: TGTGCCAGCAGCCGGGGACAGGGACTCGACACTGAAGCTTTCTTT.

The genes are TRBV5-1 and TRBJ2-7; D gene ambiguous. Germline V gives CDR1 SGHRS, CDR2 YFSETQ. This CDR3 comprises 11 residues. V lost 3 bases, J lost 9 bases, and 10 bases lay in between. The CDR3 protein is CASSSPEVQYF. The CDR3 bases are TGCGCCAGCAGCTCACCAGAGGTGCAGTACTTC.

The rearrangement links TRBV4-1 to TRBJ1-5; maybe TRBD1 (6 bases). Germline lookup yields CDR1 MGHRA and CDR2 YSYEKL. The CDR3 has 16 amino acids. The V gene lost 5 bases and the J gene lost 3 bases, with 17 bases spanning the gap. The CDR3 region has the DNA TGCGCCAGCAGCTCCCTCCCAGGGGCGAACAATCAGCCCCAGCATTTT. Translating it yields CASSSLPGANNQPQHF.

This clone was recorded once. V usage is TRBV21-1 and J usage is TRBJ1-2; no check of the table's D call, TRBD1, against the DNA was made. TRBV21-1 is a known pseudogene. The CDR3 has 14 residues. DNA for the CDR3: TGTGCCAGCAGCAAATTGGGCGATGAGTATGGCTACACCTTC. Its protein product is CASSKLGDEYGYTF.

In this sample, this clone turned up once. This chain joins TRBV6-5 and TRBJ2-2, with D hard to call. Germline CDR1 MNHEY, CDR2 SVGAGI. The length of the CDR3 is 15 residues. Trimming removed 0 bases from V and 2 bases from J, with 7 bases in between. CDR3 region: CASSYSFQNTGELFF. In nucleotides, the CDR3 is TGTGCCAGCAGTTACTCGTTCCAAAACACCGGGGAGCTGTTTTTT.

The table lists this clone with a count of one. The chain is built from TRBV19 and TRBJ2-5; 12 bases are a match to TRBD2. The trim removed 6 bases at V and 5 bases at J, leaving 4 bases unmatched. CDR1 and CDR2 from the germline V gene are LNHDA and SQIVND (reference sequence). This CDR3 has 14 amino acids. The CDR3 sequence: CASSLGLAGETQYF. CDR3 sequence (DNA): TGTGCCAGTAGCCTGGGACTAGCGGGCGAGACCCAGTACTTC.

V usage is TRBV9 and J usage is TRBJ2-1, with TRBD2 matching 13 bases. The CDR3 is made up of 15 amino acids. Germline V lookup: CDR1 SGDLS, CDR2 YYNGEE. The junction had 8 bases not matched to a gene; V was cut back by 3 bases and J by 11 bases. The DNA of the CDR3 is TGTGCCAGCAGCGCGACCGGGACTAGCGGGGTTAAGCAGTTCTTC. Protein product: CASSATGTSGVKQFF.

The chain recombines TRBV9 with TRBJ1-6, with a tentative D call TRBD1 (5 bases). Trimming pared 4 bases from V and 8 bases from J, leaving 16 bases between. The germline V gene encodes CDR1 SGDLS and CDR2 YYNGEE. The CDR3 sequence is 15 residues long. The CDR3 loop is CASSPLGGDDSPLHF. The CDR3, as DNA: TGTGCCAGCAGCCCTCTCGGGGGGGACGATTCACCCCTCCACTTT.

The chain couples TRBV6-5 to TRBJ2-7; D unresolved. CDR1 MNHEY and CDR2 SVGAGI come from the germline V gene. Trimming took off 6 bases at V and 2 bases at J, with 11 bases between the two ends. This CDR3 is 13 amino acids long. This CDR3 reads CASRSLSTYEQYF. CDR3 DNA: TGTGCCAGCAGGTCGTTGAGTACCTACGAGCAGTACTTC.

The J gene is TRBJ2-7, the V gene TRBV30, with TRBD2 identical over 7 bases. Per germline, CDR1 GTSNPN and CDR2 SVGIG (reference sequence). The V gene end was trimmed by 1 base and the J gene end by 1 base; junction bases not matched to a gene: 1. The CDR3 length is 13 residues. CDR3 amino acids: CAWSGGGSYEQYF. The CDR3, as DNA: TGTGCCTGGAGTGGCGGGGGTTCCTACGAGCAGTACTTC.

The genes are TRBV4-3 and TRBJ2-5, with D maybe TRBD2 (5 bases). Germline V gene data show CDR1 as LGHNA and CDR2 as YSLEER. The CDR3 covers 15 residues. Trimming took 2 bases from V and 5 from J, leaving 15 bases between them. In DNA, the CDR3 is TGCGCCAGCAGCCAAATCCCTAGCATCGGCGAGACCCAGTACTTC. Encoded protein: CASSQIPSIGETQYF.

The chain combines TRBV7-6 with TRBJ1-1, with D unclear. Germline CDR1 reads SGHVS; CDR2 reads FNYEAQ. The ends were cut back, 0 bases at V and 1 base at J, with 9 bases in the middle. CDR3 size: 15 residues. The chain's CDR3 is CASSLAGAGNTEAFF. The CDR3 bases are TGTGCCAGCAGCTTAGCAGGCGCGGGGAACACTGAAGCTTTCTTT.

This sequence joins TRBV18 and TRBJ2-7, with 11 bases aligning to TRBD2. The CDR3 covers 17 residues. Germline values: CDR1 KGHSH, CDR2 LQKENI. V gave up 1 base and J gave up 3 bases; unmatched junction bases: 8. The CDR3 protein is CASSPRTSGGGIYEQYF. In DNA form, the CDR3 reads TGTGCCAGCTCACCACGCACTAGCGGGGGAGGTATCTACGAGCAGTACTTC.

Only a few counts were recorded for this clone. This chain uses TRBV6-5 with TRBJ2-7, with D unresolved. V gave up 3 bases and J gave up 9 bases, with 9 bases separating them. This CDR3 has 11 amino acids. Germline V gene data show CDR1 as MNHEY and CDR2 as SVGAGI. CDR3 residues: CASSYNRVQYF. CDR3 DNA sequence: TGTGCCAGCAGTTATAATCGGGTGCAGTACTTC.

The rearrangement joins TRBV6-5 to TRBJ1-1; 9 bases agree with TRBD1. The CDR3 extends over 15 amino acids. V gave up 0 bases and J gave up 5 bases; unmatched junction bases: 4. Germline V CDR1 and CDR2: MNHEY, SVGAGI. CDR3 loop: CASSYSGTGWTEAFF. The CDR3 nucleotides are TGTGCCAGCAGTTACTCGGGGACAGGGTGGACTGAAGCTTTCTTT.

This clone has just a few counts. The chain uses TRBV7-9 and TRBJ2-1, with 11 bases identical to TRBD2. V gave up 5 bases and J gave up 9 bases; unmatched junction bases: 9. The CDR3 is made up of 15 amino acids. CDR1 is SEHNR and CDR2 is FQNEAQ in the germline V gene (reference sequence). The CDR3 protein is CASSNLSGGAREQFF. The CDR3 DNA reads TGTGCCAGCAGCAATCTTAGCGGGGGGGCCCGTGAGCAGTTCTTC.

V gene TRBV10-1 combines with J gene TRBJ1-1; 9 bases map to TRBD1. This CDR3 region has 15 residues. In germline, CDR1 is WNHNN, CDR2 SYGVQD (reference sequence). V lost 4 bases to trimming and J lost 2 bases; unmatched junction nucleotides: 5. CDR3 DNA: TGCGCCAGCAGTGTGGGGACAGGGCGTAACACTGAAGCTTTCTTT. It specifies CASSVGTGRNTEAFF.